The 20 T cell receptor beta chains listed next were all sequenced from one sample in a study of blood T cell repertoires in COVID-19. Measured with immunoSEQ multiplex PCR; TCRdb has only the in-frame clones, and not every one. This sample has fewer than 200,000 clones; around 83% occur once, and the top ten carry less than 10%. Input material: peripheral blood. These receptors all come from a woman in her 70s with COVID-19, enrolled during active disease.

The CDR3 reads CAISGQGAGEQYF. Written as DNA, the CDR3 is TGTGCCATCAGTGGACAGGGGGCGGGAGAGCAGTACTTC. The chain has TRBV10-3 and TRBJ2-7; 10 bases are shared with TRBD1. The germline gives CDR1 ENHRY, CDR2 SYGVKD. V shed 4 bases, J shed 7 bases, and the junction held 4 bases outside the gene matches. The CDR3 runs 13 residues.

As DNA, the CDR3 is TGTGCCATCAGTGAGTCCGGGGGGGGAGGAAAACTGTTTTTT. Its translation: CAISESGGGGKLFF. The chain combines TRBV10-3 with TRBJ1-4; D is perhaps TRBD1 (5 bases). V was clipped by 0 bases and J by 10 bases, with 12 bases between them. The germline V gene encodes CDR1 ENHRY and CDR2 SYGVKD. CDR3 length equals 14 residues.

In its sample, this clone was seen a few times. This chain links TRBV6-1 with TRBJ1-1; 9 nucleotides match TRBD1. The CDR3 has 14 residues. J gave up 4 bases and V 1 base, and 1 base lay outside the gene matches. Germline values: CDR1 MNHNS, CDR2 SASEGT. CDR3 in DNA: TGTGCCAGCAGTGAAGACAGGGGGCGCACTGAAGCTTTCTTT. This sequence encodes CASSEDRGRTEAFF.

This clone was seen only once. In nucleotides, the CDR3 is TGTGCCAGCAGCGTAGCCCCGACTAGCGCCCGCACAGATACGCAGTATTTT. Protein sequence: CASSVAPTSARTDTQYF. The V gene is TRBV9, the J gene TRBJ2-3; 8 bases fit TRBD2. The CDR3 extends over 17 amino acids. The V and J ends lost 0 bases and 1 base, in that order; junction bases with no gene match: 7. Germline-derived CDR1 and CDR2 are SGDLS and YYNGEE.

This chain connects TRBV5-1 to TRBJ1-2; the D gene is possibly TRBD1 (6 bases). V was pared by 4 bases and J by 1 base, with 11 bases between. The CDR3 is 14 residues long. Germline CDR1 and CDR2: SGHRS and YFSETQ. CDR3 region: CASSQEDSNYGYTF. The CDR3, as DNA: TGCGCCAGCAGCCAAGAGGACAGTAACTATGGCTACACCTTC. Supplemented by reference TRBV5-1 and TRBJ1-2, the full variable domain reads KAGVTQTPRYLIKTRGQQVTLSCSPISGHRSVSWYQQTPGQGLQFLFEYFSETQRNKGNFPGRFSGRQFSNSRSEMNVSTLELGDSALYLCASSQEDSNYGYTFGSGTRLTVV.

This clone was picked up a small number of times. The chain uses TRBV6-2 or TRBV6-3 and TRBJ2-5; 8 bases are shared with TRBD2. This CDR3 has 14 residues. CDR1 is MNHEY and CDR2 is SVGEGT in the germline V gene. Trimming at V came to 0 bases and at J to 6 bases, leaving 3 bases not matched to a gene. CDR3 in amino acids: CASSYSGLGQTQYF. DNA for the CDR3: TGTGCCAGCAGTTACTCGGGACTAGGACAGACCCAGTACTTC.

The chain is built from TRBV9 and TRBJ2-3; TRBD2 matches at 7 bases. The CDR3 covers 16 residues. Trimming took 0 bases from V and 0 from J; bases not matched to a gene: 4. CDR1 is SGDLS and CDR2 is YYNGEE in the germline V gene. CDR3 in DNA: TGTGCCAGCAGCGTAGTAGCTAGCGGAAGCACAGATACGCAGTATTTT. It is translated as CASSVVASGSTDTQYF.

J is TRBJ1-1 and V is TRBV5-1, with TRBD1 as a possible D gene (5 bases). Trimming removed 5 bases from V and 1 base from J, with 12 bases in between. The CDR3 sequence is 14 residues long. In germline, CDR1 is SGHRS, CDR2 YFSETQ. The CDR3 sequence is CASSPGDANTEAFF. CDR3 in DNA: TGCGCCAGCAGTCCGGGGGACGCGAACACTGAAGCTTTCTTT. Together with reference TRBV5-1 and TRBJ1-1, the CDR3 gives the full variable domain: KAGVTQTPRYLIKTRGQQVTLSCSPISGHRSVSWYQQTPGQGLQFLFEYFSETQRNKGNFPGRFSGRQFSNSRSEMNVSTLELGDSALYLCASSPGDANTEAFFGQGTRLTVV.

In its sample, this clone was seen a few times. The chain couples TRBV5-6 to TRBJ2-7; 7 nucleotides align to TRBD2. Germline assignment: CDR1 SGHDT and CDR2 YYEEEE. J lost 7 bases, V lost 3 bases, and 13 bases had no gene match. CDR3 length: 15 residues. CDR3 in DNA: TGTGCCAGCAGCTCTCCTAGCGGACCCACAAGTGAGCAGTACTTC. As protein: CASSSPSGPTSEQYF.

CDR3 coding DNA: TGTGCCAGCTCACCACGAGGGACAGATAAGAGAAAACTGTTTTTT. The encoded protein is CASSPRGTDKRKLFF. The chain carries TRBV18 and TRBJ1-4; 7 bases are shared with TRBD1. CDR3 size: 15 residues. CDR1 and CDR2 from the germline V gene are KGHSH and LQKENI. V dropped 1 base and J dropped 10; count of bases not matched to a gene: 9.

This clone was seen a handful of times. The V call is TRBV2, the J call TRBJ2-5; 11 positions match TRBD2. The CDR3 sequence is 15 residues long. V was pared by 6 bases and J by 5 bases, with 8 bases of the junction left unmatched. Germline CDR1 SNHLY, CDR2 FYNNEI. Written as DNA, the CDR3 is TGTGCCAGCAGACTGATAGCGGGAGGGGGGGAGACCCAGTACTTC. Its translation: CASRLIAGGGETQYF.

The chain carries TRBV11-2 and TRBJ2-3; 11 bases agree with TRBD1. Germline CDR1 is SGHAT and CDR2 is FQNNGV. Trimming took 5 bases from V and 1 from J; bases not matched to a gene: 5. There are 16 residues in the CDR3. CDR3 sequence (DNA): TGTGCCAGCAGCCTGGACAGGGGGCATGGCACAGATACGCAGTATTTT. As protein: CASSLDRGHGTDTQYF.

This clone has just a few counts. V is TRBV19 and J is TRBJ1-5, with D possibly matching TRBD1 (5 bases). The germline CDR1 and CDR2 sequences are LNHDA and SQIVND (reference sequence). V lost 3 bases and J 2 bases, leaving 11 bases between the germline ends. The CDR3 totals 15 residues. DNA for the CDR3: TGTGCCAGTAGTATTACTGAAGGGGGCAATCAGCCCCAGCATTTT. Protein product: CASSITEGGNQPQHF.

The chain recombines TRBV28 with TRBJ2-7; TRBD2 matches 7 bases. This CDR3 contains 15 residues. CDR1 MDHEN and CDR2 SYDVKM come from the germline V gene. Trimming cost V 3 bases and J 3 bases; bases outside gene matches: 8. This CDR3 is CASSFGGRDYYEQYF. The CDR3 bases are TGTGCCAGCAGTTTTGGAGGGAGGGATTACTACGAGCAGTACTTC. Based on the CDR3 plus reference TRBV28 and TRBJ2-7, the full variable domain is DVKVTQSSRYLVKRTGEKVFLECVQDMDHENMFWYRQDPGLGLRLIYFSYDVKMKEKGDIPEGYSVSREKKERFSLILESASTNQTSMYLCASSFGGRDYYEQYFGPGTRLTVT.

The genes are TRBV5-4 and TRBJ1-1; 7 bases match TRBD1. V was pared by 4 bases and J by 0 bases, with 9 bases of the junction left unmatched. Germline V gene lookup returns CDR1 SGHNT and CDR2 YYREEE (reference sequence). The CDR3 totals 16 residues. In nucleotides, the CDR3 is TGTGCCAGCAGCCTAGATTCACAGGGGATGAACACTGAAGCTTTCTTT. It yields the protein CASSLDSQGMNTEAFF.

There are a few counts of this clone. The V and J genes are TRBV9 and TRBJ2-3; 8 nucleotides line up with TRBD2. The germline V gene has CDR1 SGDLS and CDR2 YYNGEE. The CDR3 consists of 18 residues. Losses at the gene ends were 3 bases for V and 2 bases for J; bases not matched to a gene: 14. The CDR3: CASSAPWERERHTDTQYF. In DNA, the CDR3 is TGTGCCAGCAGCGCGCCTTGGGAGCGGGAGAGGCACACAGATACGCAGTATTTT.

The CDR3 DNA reads as TGTGCCAGCAGCTTGGGACTAGCGGGAATCTACGAGCAGTACTTC. Protein: CASSLGLAGIYEQYF. This sequence joins TRBV5-5 and TRBJ2-7, with 11 bases lining up with TRBD2. CDR1 is SGHKS, CDR2 YYEKEE, per germline (reference sequence). CDR3 length: 15 amino acids. V gave up 0 bases and J gave up 3 bases; unmatched junction bases: 2.

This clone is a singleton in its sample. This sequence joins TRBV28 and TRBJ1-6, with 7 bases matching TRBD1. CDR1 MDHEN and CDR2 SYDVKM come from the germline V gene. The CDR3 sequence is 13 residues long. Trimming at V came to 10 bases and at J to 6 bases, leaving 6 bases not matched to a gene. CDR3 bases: TGTGCCACTAAGGGACAGTTTAATTCACCCCTCCACTTT. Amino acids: CATKGQFNSPLHF.

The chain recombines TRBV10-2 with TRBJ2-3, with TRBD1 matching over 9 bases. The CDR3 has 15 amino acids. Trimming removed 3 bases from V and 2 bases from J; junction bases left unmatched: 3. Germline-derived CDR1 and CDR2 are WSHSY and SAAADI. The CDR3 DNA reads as TGCGCCAGCAGTGACGGACAGGGGCACACAGATACGCAGTATTTT. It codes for CASSDGQGHTDTQYF.

The CDR3 reads CASQGMTGGANEQFF. In DNA form, the CDR3 reads TGTGCCAGCCAGGGTATGACGGGAGGTGCCAATGAGCAGTTCTTC. This chain uses TRBV6-5 with TRBJ2-1; 7 bases match TRBD2. In germline, CDR1 is MNHEY, CDR2 SVGAGI. The CDR3 runs to 15 residues. V lost 8 bases and J lost 6; bases outside the gene matches: 13.